A selection of T cell receptor beta chains follows, all from one sample in a study of T-cell reconstitution after alpha-beta-depleted transplantation in children. TCRdb passed the PCR reads through MiXCR, listing each CDR3 protein once. The data hold about 470,000 distinct CDR3 sequences, with around two fifths observed a single time. Sequencing used PBMCs, obtained before TCRalphabeta/CD19-depleted stem cell transplant. The receptor set was obtained from a girl aged 2 to 9 with aplastic anemia, due to receive a stem cell transplant. The CDR3 runs from the conserved cysteine through the conserved F or W. D genes are given only for firm matches. Size values are once, few and many counts, or a class for expanded clones, and some rows have none.

DNA: TGTGCCAGCAGCCTAGACAGGGACGGATCCTATGGCTACACCTTC; CDR3: CASSLDRDGSYGYTF; D: TRBD1; J: TRBJ1-2; V: TRBV28; size: -
DNA: TGTGCCAGCAGCTTAAATGGGCAGGTGAGGATCAATCAGCCCCAGCATTTT; CDR3: CASSLNGQVRINQPQHF; D: -; J: TRBJ1-5; V: TRBV11-2; size: -
DNA: TGTGCCAGCAGTTACTCAGGCCGGGGGCAGGTTCCAGATACGCAGTATTTT; CDR3: CASSYSGRGQVPDTQYF; D: -; J: TRBJ2-3; V: TRBV6-5; size: -
DNA: TGTGCCACCAGCCGAGAAATGACCCTCTTGGGAGATACGCAGTATTTT; CDR3: CATSREMTLLGDTQYF; D: -; J: TRBJ2-3; V: TRBV15; size: -
DNA: TGTGCCAGCAGTTTACAAAGGGCGGAGACCCAGTACTTC; CDR3: CASSLQRAETQYF; D: -; J: TRBJ2-5; V: TRBV12-3/TRBV12-4; size: many
DNA: TGCAGTGCTGTGCAGGGGACTACAAGCACAGATACGCAGTATTTT; CDR3: CSAVQGTTSTDTQYF; D: -; J: TRBJ2-3; V: TRBV20-1; size: -
DNA: TGTGCCAGCAGCTTATTTCGGGGGTACACAGATACGCAGTATTTT; CDR3: CASSLFRGYTDTQYF; D: -; J: TRBJ2-3; V: TRBV7-9; size: few
DNA: TGTGCCAGCCTGAAGCCTGACAGGGACAGCTACGAGCAGTACTTC; CDR3: CASLKPDRDSYEQYF; D: TRBD1; J: TRBJ2-7; V: TRBV6-1; size: many
DNA: TGTGCCAGCAGGGGGGAGGAAGACAATGAGCAGTTCTTC; CDR3: CASRGEEDNEQFF; D: -; J: TRBJ2-1; V: TRBV2; size: -
DNA: TGCAGTGCTAGAGATCTGTGGGACACCTTC; CDR3: CSARDLWDTF; D: -; J: TRBJ1-2; V: TRBV20-1; size: -
DNA: TGTGCCAGCTCACCGCCTCAACAGGGAATCTACGAGCAGTACTTC; CDR3: CASSPPQQGIYEQYF; D: -; J: TRBJ2-7; V: TRBV18; size: -
DNA: TGTGCCAGCAGTTACGAAGCCAGGAGCTCCTATAATTCACCCCTCCACTTT; CDR3: CASSYEARSSYNSPLHF; D: -; J: TRBJ1-6; V: TRBV6-5; size: -
DNA: TGTGCCAGCAGCGGACCCAATGAGCAGTTCTTC; CDR3: CASSGPNEQFF; D: -; J: TRBJ2-1; V: TRBV11-2; size: -
DNA: TGCAGTGCTCAGGATTGGAGCAATCAGCCCCAGCATTTT; CDR3: CSAQDWSNQPQHF; D: -; J: TRBJ1-5; V: TRBV20-1; size: -
DNA: TGTGCCAGCAGTTACTGGAGTGTGGGGACAGGGGGGGACGAGCAGTACTTC; CDR3: CASSYWSVGTGGDEQYF; D: TRBD1; J: TRBJ2-7; V: TRBV6-5; size: few
DNA: TGTGCCAGCAGCCGCCTCGGGACTAGCGGGGGGCAAGATACGCAGTATTTT; CDR3: CASSRLGTSGGQDTQYF; D: TRBD2; J: TRBJ2-3; V: TRBV5-4; size: -
DNA: TGTGCCAGCAGCTTGGGTGGCCTAGTGGCGAACACAGGGGAGCTGTTTTTT; CDR3: CASSLGGLVANTGELFF; D: -; J: TRBJ2-2; V: TRBV7-8; size: -
DNA: TGCGCCAGCAGCCCTCGGGAGGCCGGGGAGCTGTTTTTT; CDR3: CASSPREAGELFF; D: TRBD2; J: TRBJ2-2; V: TRBV5-1; size: -
DNA: TGTGCTAGTGCTCCGACAGTCTACGAGCAGTACTTC; CDR3: CASAPTVYEQYF; D: -; J: TRBJ2-7; V: TRBV12-5; size: few
DNA: TGTGCCAGCAGCCATAACAAGGGGAACTATGGCTACACCTTC; CDR3: CASSHNKGNYGYTF; D: -; J: TRBJ1-2; V: TRBV27; size: once
DNA: TGTGCCAGCAGTTACCGGAGCGACGGGCTGTTTTTT; CDR3: CASSYRSDGLFF; D: -; J: TRBJ1-4; V: TRBV6-2/TRBV6-3; size: -
DNA: TGTGCCAGCAACCCGACAGGTAGCAATCAGCCCCAGCATTTT; CDR3: CASNPTGSNQPQHF; D: -; J: TRBJ1-5; V: TRBV6-1; size: many
DNA: TGTGCCAGCAGACAAGCGAGGACAGGGCCCGAACCTTATTACCCTGGGGCCAACGTCCTGACTTTC; CDR3: CASRQARTGPEPYYPGANVLTF; D: TRBD1; J: TRBJ2-6; V: TRBV4-2; size: -
DNA: TGTGCCACCAGTGACCCCGCTCGCACAGATACGCAGTATTTT; CDR3: CATSDPARTDTQYF; D: -; J: TRBJ2-3; V: TRBV24-1; size: -
DNA: TGTGCCAGCAGTGCAGCGGGAGAGACCTACAATGAGCAGTTCTTC; CDR3: CASSAAGETYNEQFF; D: TRBD2; J: TRBJ2-1; V: TRBV6-4; size: -
DNA: TGCAGTGCAACAACCGTTGGAGATACGCAGTATTTT; CDR3: CSATTVGDTQYF; D: -; J: TRBJ2-3; V: TRBV20-1; size: few
DNA: TGCGCCAGCAGCGGTGGTGGGACTAGCGATTTTAACACCGGGGAGCTGTTTTTT; CDR3: CASSGGGTSDFNTGELFF; D: TRBD2; J: TRBJ2-2; V: TRBV5-1; size: few
DNA: TGCAGTGCTAGCGAGGGACAGGGGGGCACTGAAGCTTTCTTT; CDR3: CSASEGQGGTEAFF; D: TRBD1; J: TRBJ1-1; V: TRBV20-1; size: -
DNA: TGCGCCAGCAGCTTGGAGGAGGTTCGGGATACGCAGTATTTT; CDR3: CASSLEEVRDTQYF; D: -; J: TRBJ2-3; V: TRBV5-1; size: -
DNA: TGTGCCATCAGCGACAGGGCGTCCTACGAGCAGTACTTC; CDR3: CAISDRASYEQYF; D: TRBD1; J: TRBJ2-7; V: TRBV10-3; size: few
DNA: TGCAGTGCGATAAGACCCGGGACGACCCATGAGCAGTTCTTC; CDR3: CSAIRPGTTHEQFF; D: -; J: TRBJ2-1; V: TRBV20-1; size: -
DNA: TGTGCCAGCACCTGGGGTAGCGGGAGCCACGAGCAGTACTTC; CDR3: CASTWGSGSHEQYF; D: TRBD2; J: TRBJ2-7; V: TRBV5-6; size: -
DNA: TGTGCCAGCAGTTCGTGGAGATGCGAGCAGTACTTC; CDR3: CASSSWRCEQYF; D: -; J: TRBJ2-7; V: TRBV28; size: -
DNA: TGTGCCAGCAGCTTGGGCCACTCCGGGACTAGCGTCGGCAATGAGCAGTTCTTC; CDR3: CASSLGHSGTSVGNEQFF; D: TRBD2; J: TRBJ2-1; V: TRBV5-5; size: -
DNA: TGCAGCGTGGTAGATATGAACACTGAAGCTTTCTTT; CDR3: CSVVDMNTEAFF; D: -; J: TRBJ1-1; V: TRBV29-1; size: -
DNA: TGTGCCAGCAGGGAGAGACTAGTGAATGAGCAGTTCTTC; CDR3: CASRERLVNEQFF; D: -; J: TRBJ2-1; V: TRBV5-6; size: -
DNA: TGTGCCAGCAGCTTAGCCTTCGACCCGCAGGGACGGGATGAGCAGTTCTTC; CDR3: CASSLAFDPQGRDEQFF; D: -; J: TRBJ2-1; V: TRBV7-9; size: -
DNA: TGCAGCGTTGGGGAGGAGGCCAGGGGGCGCAAAGAAAAACTGTTTTTT; CDR3: CSVGEEARGRKEKLFF; D: TRBD1; J: TRBJ1-4; V: TRBV29-1; size: many
DNA: TGTGCCAGCTTTTCGGGACAGGATCAGTACGAGCAGTACTTC; CDR3: CASFSGQDQYEQYF; D: TRBD1; J: TRBJ2-7; V: TRBV28; size: once
DNA: TGTGCCAGCAGCACCCAGGGGGCGCCGGGCGAAAAACTGTTTTTT; CDR3: CASSTQGAPGEKLFF; D: TRBD1; J: TRBJ1-4; V: TRBV7-6; size: -
DNA: TGCAGTGCTAGGACAGGGAGTAAGTACGAGCAGTACTTC; CDR3: CSARTGSKYEQYF; D: TRBD1; J: TRBJ2-7; V: TRBV20-1; size: many
DNA: TGTGCCACCAGCAGAGGGGACATGGGGTACAATGAGCAGTTCTTC; CDR3: CATSRGDMGYNEQFF; D: -; J: TRBJ2-1; V: TRBV15; size: -
DNA: TGCAGCGTTGAAGAGGGGGATGGGGCTCGTAACACCATATATTTT; CDR3: CSVEEGDGARNTIYF; D: -; J: TRBJ1-3; V: TRBV29-1; size: -
DNA: TGTGCCAGCAGCCAAGAAGGGGGAGACGAGCAGTACTTC; CDR3: CASSQEGGDEQYF; D: -; J: TRBJ2-7; V: TRBV3-1; size: -
DNA: TGTGCCAGCTCACCACAGGCAGGGGTCGACAATGAGCAGTTCTTC; CDR3: CASSPQAGVDNEQFF; D: -; J: TRBJ2-1; V: TRBV18; size: -
DNA: TGTGCCAGCAGTGAAGGGGGTAATCAGCCCCCGCATTTT; CDR3: CASSEGGNQPPHF; D: -; J: TRBJ1-5; V: TRBV6-1; size: -
DNA: TGTGCCAGCAGCGATAACAGCGGGCGCGGCAATGAGCAGTTCTTC; CDR3: CASSDNSGRGNEQFF; D: -; J: TRBJ2-1; V: TRBV7-6; size: many
DNA: TGCGCCAGCAGTGCGGCCGGGACCCCGAACACCGGGGAGCTGTTTTTT; CDR3: CASSAAGTPNTGELFF; D: -; J: TRBJ2-2; V: TRBV10-1; size: -
DNA: TGCAGTGCTAGGAGGGGGGCTAACTATGGCTACACCTTC; CDR3: CSARRGANYGYTF; D: -; J: TRBJ1-2; V: TRBV20-1; size: few
DNA: TGTGCCAGCAGTTTGGAAGGACTCGATGAGCAGTTCTTC; CDR3: CASSLEGLDEQFF; D: -; J: TRBJ2-1; V: TRBV28; size: -
DNA: TGTGCCACCAGCCCCGTGGGGGAGGGCGACAATGAGCAGTTCTTC; CDR3: CATSPVGEGDNEQFF; D: TRBD2; J: TRBJ2-1; V: TRBV15; size: -
DNA: TGCAGTGCTAGGAGGGTGGCTACTGGCTATGGCTACACCTTC; CDR3: CSARRVATGYGYTF; D: -; J: TRBJ1-2; V: TRBV20-1; size: -
DNA: TGCAGTGCTATCCCAGTCTCCGGATCAGCTTTCTTT; CDR3: CSAIPVSGSAFF; D: -; J: TRBJ1-1; V: TRBV20-1; size: many
DNA: TGCGCCAGCAGCCTCGAGCGGGGGGCGACCTACGAGCAGTACTTC; CDR3: CASSLERGATYEQYF; D: TRBD2; J: TRBJ2-7; V: TRBV5-1; size: few
DNA: TGTGCCAGCGAGGATGGGGTCAGAACGAACACCGGGGAGCTGTTTTTT; CDR3: CASEDGVRTNTGELFF; D: -; J: TRBJ2-2; V: TRBV11-1; size: -